These T cell receptor beta chains were read from a single sample in a study of blood T cell repertoires in COVID-19. The data were produced by immunoSEQ multiplex PCR, yet TCRdb's version contains in-frame clones alone and is incomplete. The sample consists of about 120,000 clones, approximately 85% of them appearing once. Specimen: peripheral blood. The source is a man older than 75 with acute or convalescent COVID-19. The CDR3 runs from the conserved cysteine through the conserved F or W. The D gene is left open where the match is weak. Clone size is not always given. Where it is, it says once, few, many or a class for expanded clones.

j_call	v_call	clone_size	d_call	cdr3_aa	cdr3_nt
TRBJ1-1	TRBV6-6	few	TRBD1	CASSQGAEAFF	TGTGCCAGCAGCCAGGGGGCTGAAGCTTTCTTT
TRBJ2-5	TRBV18	.	.	CASSPDRQETQYF	TGTGCCAGCTCACCAGACAGACAAGAGACCCAGTACTTC
TRBJ2-1	TRBV6-5	.	.	CASSPSFAYNEQFF	TGTGCCAGCAGTCCCTCGTTCGCCTACAATGAGCAGTTCTTC
TRBJ1-2	TRBV5-1	.	TRBD1	CASSQGQGYGYTF	TGCGCCAGCAGCCAGGGACAGGGATATGGCTACACCTTC
TRBJ1-2	TRBV6-6	.	.	CASSYQGRNYGYTF	TGTGCCAGCAGTTACCAGGGCAGGAACTATGGCTACACCTTC
TRBJ2-1	TRBV20-1	.	.	CSAGSGEQFF	TGCAGTGCGGGTAGCGGAGAGCAGTTCTTC
TRBJ1-2	TRBV7-9	once	TRBD1	CASSLGQGGYTF	TGTGCCAGCAGCCTCGGACAGGGAGGCTACACCTTC
TRBJ2-2	TRBV7-2	.	TRBD1	CASSLRGQGFF	TGTGCCAGCAGCTTACGGGGACAGGGGTTTTTT
TRBJ2-7	TRBV7-8	.	.	CASSLMAGPYEQYF	TGTGCCAGCAGCTTAATGGCGGGACCCTACGAGCAGTACTTC
TRBJ2-1	TRBV9	.	.	CASSVDLFRPESSYNEQFF	TGTGCCAGCAGCGTAGATTTGTTCCGCCCCGAGAGCTCCTACAATGAGCAGTTCTTC
TRBJ2-7	TRBV6-5	.	.	CASSYRDSSYEQYF	TGTGCCAGCAGTTACCGGGACTCCTCCTACGAGCAGTACTTC
TRBJ1-5	TRBV10-3	.	.	CAISESFSGISNQPQHF	TGTGCCATCAGTGAGTCTTTCAGCGGAATTAGCAATCAGCCCCAGCATTTT
TRBJ2-2	TRBV7-7	.	TRBD2	CASSPRDTSGITGELFF	TGTGCTAGCAGCCCGAGGGACACTAGCGGGATTACCGGGGAGCTGTTTTTT
TRBJ2-1	TRBV10-3	once	TRBD2	CAISGTSGGMLNEQFF	TGTGCCATCAGCGGGACTAGCGGGGGGATGCTCAATGAGCAGTTCTTC
TRBJ2-7	TRBV19	.	TRBD1	CASSILDRGSYEQYF	TGTGCCAGTAGTATTCTCGACAGGGGTTCGTACGAGCAGTACTTC
TRBJ1-2	TRBV5-1	once	.	CASSLAQDGYGYTF	TGCGCCAGCAGCTTGGCCCAGGATGGCTATGGCTACACCTTC
TRBJ2-5	TRBV5-1	.	.	CASTQMSGPRETQYF	TGCGCCAGCACCCAAATGAGCGGGCCCCGGGAGACCCAGTACTTC
TRBJ1-3	TRBV19	.	TRBD1	CASSVGQGAGNTIYF	TGTGCCAGTAGTGTGGGACAGGGCGCTGGAAACACCATATATTTT
TRBJ1-3	TRBV25-1	.	TRBD1	CASSEMGQGRGNTIYF	TGTGCCAGCAGTGAAATGGGACAGGGCCGTGGAAACACCATATATTTT
TRBJ2-7	TRBV11-2	.	TRBD1	CASSSGQGDEQYF	TGTGCCAGCAGCTCGGGACAGGGGGACGAGCAGTACTTC
TRBJ1-2	TRBV27	.	.	CASSLLGAESGYTF	TGTGCCAGCAGTTTATTGGGAGCTGAGTCTGGCTACACCTTC
TRBJ1-4	TRBV7-8	.	.	CASRSMGQYNEKLFF	TGTGCCAGCAGGTCGATGGGGCAGTATAATGAAAAACTGTTTTTT
TRBJ1-6	TRBV3-1/TRBV3-2	.	.	CASSQWGDNSPLHF	TGTGCCAGCAGCCAATGGGGGGACAATTCACCCCTCCACTTT
TRBJ2-3	TRBV2	once	TRBD2	CASSEASPPRTSGGAGTDTQYF	TGTGCCAGCAGTGAAGCATCCCCACCCAGGACTAGCGGGGGGGCTGGCACAGATACGCAGTATTTT
TRBJ1-3	TRBV5-4	once	TRBD1	CASSFRPTGGISGNTIYF	TGTGCCAGCAGCTTTCGCCCGACAGGGGGGATCTCTGGAAACACCATATATTTT
TRBJ1-3	TRBV20-1	once	.	CSASLESSGSGNTIYF	TGCAGTGCTAGTCTCGAGTCCTCCGGGTCCGGAAACACCATATATTTT
TRBJ1-1	TRBV29-1	.	.	CSVEGGRGGTEAFF	TGCAGCGTTGAAGGAGGAAGGGGTGGCACTGAAGCTTTCTTT
TRBJ1-1	TRBV11-2	.	TRBD1	CASSLGQFNTEAFF	TGTGCCAGCAGCTTGGGACAGTTTAACACTGAAGCTTTCTTT
TRBJ2-7	TRBV6-5	.	TRBD1	CASRDRVNEQYF	TGTGCCAGCCGGGACAGGGTGAACGAGCAGTACTTC
TRBJ1-3	TRBV19	.	.	CASRAGSSGNTIYF	TGTGCCAGTCGAGCAGGTAGCTCTGGAAACACCATATATTTT
TRBJ1-1	TRBV2	.	.	CASRKMDGSIEAFF	TGTGCCAGCAGAAAGATGGACGGGAGCATTGAAGCTTTCTTT
TRBJ2-7	TRBV6-5	.	.	CASSYGGPYEQYF	TGTGCCAGCAGTTACGGGGGCCCCTACGAGCAGTACTTC
TRBJ2-2	TRBV7-2	once	.	CASSRQITGELFF	TGTGCCAGCAGCCGACAGATCACCGGGGAGCTGTTTTTT
TRBJ2-7	TRBV5-4	.	.	CASSFSGYEQYF	TGTGCCAGCAGCTTTTCGGGATACGAGCAGTACTTC
TRBJ2-7	TRBV19	.	.	CASSQGGLAEQYF	TGTGCCAGTAGTCAGGGGGGCTTGGCCGAGCAGTACTTC
TRBJ1-5	TRBV5-1	.	.	CASRGTPENNQPQHF	TGCGCCAGCCGCGGGACCCCTGAGAACAATCAGCCCCAGCATTTT
TRBJ2-2	TRBV10-3	.	.	CAISESRGLDTGELFF	TGTGCCATCAGTGAGTCGAGGGGGTTGGACACCGGGGAGCTGTTTTTT
TRBJ2-5	TRBV20-1	.	.	CSARGGETQYF	TGCAGTGCTAGAGGTGGCGAGACCCAGTACTTC
TRBJ2-5	TRBV5-4	.	TRBD2	CASSLSSGGEETQYF	TGTGCCAGCAGCTTGTCTAGCGGGGGGGAAGAGACCCAGTACTTC
TRBJ2-7	TRBV28	.	.	CASSFPVGGQYF	TGTGCCAGCAGTTTTCCTGTGGGGGGGCAGTACTTC
TRBJ2-4	TRBV19	.	TRBD1	CASSKGQGINIQYF	TGTGCCAGTAGTAAGGGACAGGGGATAAACATTCAGTACTTC